This T cell receptor (beta chain) was recorded in a study of identical twins (dated by TCRdb to 2016 to 2018). In terms of the full investigation: The study deep-sequenced TCR alpha and beta repertoires from monozygotic twins, unrelated adults of various ages and cord blood to test whether fetal clonotypes persist. To rule out contamination, replicate twin experiments were performed at different times with different library preparation protocols. Broader findings and caveats from the paper: Compared with coincidental sharing between unrelated individuals, an excess of low generation-probability sequences was observed among out-of-frame TCR alpha sequences shared between twins. Zero-insertion analyses could be partly confounded by invariant T cells such as MAIT and iNKT, though diverse VJ usage argued against such confounding for most clonotypes. Fewer insertions were carried by abundant cord blood beta clonotypes, a similar but weaker trend appeared in young adult naive repertoires, and no such trend appeared in memory repertoires. The excess sharing between twins in beta out-of-frame sequences was weaker because fewer shared sequences reduced the signal-to-noise ratio. Because the same donors could not be followed over many years, the conclusions depended on cross-sectional statistical analysis. Out-of-frame TCR alpha sharing in monozygotic twins was systematically underestimated by recombination models, whereas sharing between unrelated individuals was in agreement with the recombination models.

Every donor in the study was a healthy Caucasian. Three pairs of female monozygotic twins, all aged about 18 to 30 years, made up the twin cohort. The RNA used for TCR libraries was isolated from peripheral blood mononuclear cells. The protocol used for the library was 5' RACE. The listed sequencing device is Illumina HiSeq 2000. Template switching introduced a universal primer binding site; the final cDNA contained a unique molecular identifier, enabling accurate counting of TCR cDNA molecules. Specific primers in the conserved constant-segment region were used to synthesize first-strand cDNA for the TCR alpha and beta chains. To control for contamination, every cDNA library carried two barcodes: a SMART-Mk sample barcode plus Illumina barcodes. TruSeq adapter sequences and Illumina sample barcodes were added in two successive PCR steps. Sequencing of the TCR alpha and beta cDNA libraries was done on the Illumina HiSeq platform using custom primers. The original methods were these. MiGEC was used to process raw reads and extract unique molecular identifiers, and MiXCR was used to find CDR3 positions. Recombination models were inferred per individual with the repgenHMM and IGoR tools using an EM algorithm. Shared clonotypes were analyzed with the tcR package in R, and sharing was normalized by the product of cloneset sizes. To study raw recombination without the effects of thymic and clonal selection, out-of-frame nonproductive sequences were analyzed. The public reads were reanalyzed by TCRdb: fastp trimming at Q25, MiXCR alignment, in-frame beta chains only. Rows matching on CDR3 protein sequence are summarized as one entry with the most common DNA and genes. For this entry, the V and J calls and clone size follow TCRdb and not the study's own pipeline. In all, the sample holds under 900,000 distinct CDR3 sequences, and around a sixth of those were seen once. The ten largest clones add up to about an eighth of the sample.

V sheds 5 bases and J sheds 10 bases, leaving 9 bases between their ends. For CDR1 and CDR2, the germline V gene lists MNHEY and SVGEGT. CDR3 length: 11 amino acids, cysteine to phenylalanine. This entry keeps only the CDR3 DNA: 33 bases, framed from base 1. This clonotype was seen at least ten times. It has no known antigen specificity. Qualities for individual bases were not recorded, and no much larger clone is one base off. The data also belong to a second study, concerning T cells expressing NK-cell markers. Looking at the second paper: Roughly 8 donors provided sorted CD3+CD56+NKG2C+, CD3+CD56+NKG2C- and CD3+CD56-NKG2C+ T-cell subsets, whose TCR beta-chain repertoires were profiled. Of the eight sequenced donors, seven were found to be HCMV-seropositive and one was found to be HCMV-seronegative. In several experiments an anti-gammadeltaTCR antibody was added to restrict sorting to alphabetaTCR-expressing T cells. In 5 to 7 donors, the dominant CD3+CD56+NKG2C+ clonotypes ranked among the top 10 CD8+ clonotypes, making up about 1.0-8% of CD8+ T cells. Those dominant clonotypes were again the most abundant among CD3+CD56-NKG2C+ cells in four donors, at about 25-60.1%. It remained unclear whether the expanded NKG2C-expressing T cell clones were specific for HCMV antigens. Randomly selected healthy volunteers, three men and five women, were used as the eight sequenced donors. A commercial ELISA kit detecting HCMV-specific IgG in serum was used to determine HCMV serostatus. Bulk peripheral blood T-cell repertoires were additionally sequenced from unsorted PBMC for about 6 donors. MIGEC handled demultiplexing of the reads and grouping by UMI, while MiTCR was used to assemble and quantify clonotypes. To exclude erroneous sequences, any TCR cDNA sequence not supported by at least two reads was discarded. Downstream repertoire analysis used the tcR package, and clonotypes were matched across fractions by CDR3 nucleotide sequence plus V segment. VDJmatch was used to annotate antigen specificity against VDJdb, with one amino acid substitution in CDR3 permitted.

The clonotype comes from a young woman in good health. The chain employs TRBV6-2 or TRBV6-3 and TRBJ2-1; the D gene is not confidently resolved. The sequencing input was PBMCs. The DNA is as follows: TGTGCCAGCAGTGAAGCTGGCGAGCAGTTCTTC. Its protein is CASSEAGEQFF.